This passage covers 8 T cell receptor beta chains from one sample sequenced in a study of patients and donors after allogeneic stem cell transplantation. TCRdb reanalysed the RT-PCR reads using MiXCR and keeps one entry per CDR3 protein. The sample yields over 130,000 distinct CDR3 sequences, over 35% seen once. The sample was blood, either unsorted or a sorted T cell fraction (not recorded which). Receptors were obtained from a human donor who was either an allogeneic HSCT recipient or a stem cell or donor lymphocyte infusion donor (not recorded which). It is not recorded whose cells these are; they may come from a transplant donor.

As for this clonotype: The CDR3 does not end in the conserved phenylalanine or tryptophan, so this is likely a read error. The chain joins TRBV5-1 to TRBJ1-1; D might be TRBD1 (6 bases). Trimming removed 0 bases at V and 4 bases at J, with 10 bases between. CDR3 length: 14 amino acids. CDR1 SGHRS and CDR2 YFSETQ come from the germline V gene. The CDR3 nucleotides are TGCGCCAGCAGCTTGGAGGCACAGGGCACTGAAGCTTTCTTG. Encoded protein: CASSLEAQGTEAFL.

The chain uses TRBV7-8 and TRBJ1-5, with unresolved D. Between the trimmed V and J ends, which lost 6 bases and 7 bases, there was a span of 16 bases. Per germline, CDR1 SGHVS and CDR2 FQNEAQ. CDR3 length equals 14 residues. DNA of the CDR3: TGTGCCAGCAGAATGGGCCAGGCCGGACAGCCCCAGCATTTT. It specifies CASRMGQAGQPQHF. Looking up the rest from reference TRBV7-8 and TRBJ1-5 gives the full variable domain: GAGVSQSPRYKVAKRGQDVALRCDPISGHVSLFWYQQALGQGPEFLTYFQNEAQLDKSGLPSDRFFAERPEGSVSTLKIQRTQQEDSAVYLCASRMGQAGQPQHFGDGTRLSIL.

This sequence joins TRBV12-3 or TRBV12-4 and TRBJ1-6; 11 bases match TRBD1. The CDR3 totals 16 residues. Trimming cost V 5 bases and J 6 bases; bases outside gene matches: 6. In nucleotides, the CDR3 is TGTGCCAGCAGTCCCGGGACAGGGGGTGGTAATTCACCCCTCCACTTT. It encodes CASSPGTGGGNSPLHF.

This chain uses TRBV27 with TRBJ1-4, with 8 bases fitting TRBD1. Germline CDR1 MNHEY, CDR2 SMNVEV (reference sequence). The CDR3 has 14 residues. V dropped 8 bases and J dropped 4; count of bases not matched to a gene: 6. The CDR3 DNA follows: TGTGCCAGCTCCTTGGGACAGGTTAATGAAAAACTGTTTTTT. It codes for CASSLGQVNEKLFF.

This chain's CDR3 is CASSSPRSGETQYF. The CDR3 DNA follows: TGTGCCAGCAGCTCCCCCAGGTCGGGAGAGACCCAGTACTTC. The chain has TRBV6-6 and TRBJ2-5, with no clear D. The germline gives CDR1 MNHNY, CDR2 SVGAGI (reference sequence). V shed 6 bases and J shed 4 bases, with 15 bases lying between them. The CDR3 runs to 14 residues.

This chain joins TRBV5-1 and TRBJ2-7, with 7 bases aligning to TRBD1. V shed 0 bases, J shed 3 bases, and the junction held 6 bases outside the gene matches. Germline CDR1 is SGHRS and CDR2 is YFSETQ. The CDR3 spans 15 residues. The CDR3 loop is CASSLADRVYYEQYF. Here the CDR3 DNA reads TGCGCCAGCAGCTTGGCCGACAGGGTCTACTACGAGCAGTACTTC.

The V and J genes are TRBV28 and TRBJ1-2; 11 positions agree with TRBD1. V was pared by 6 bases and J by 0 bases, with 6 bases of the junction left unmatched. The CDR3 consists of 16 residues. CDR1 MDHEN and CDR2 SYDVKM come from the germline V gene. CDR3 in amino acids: CASSRTGGLSNYGYTF. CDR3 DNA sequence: TGTGCCAGCAGCCGGACAGGGGGCCTTTCTAACTATGGCTACACCTTC.

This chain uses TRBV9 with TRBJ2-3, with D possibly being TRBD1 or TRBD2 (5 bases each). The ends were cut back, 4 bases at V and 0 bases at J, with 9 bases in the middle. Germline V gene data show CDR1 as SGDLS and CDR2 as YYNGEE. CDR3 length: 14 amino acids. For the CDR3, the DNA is TGTGCCAGCAGCCCCCGGGACAGCACAGATACGCAGTATTTT. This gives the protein CASSPRDSTDTQYF.